This TCR beta chain was captured in a study of blood T cell repertoires in COVID-19. TCRdb keeps only in-frame clones here, not all; method: immunoSEQ multiplex PCR. The sample has 250,000 or so clones; roughly nine tenths are singletons. Germline CDR1 is KGHDR and CDR2 is SFDVKD. Between the trimmed V and J ends, which lost 7 bases and 2 bases, there was a span of 20 bases. This CDR3 is 16 amino acids long. The sample comprised peripheral blood. V and J are TRBV24-1 and TRBJ2-7; no reliable D call. The origin of this receptor is a woman in her 40s who had recovered from COVID-19. CDR3 coding DNA: TGTGCCACCAGCCTAACCCCAAGGCGGTCAACCTACGAGCAGTACTTC. Protein sequence: CATSLTPRRSTYEQYF.